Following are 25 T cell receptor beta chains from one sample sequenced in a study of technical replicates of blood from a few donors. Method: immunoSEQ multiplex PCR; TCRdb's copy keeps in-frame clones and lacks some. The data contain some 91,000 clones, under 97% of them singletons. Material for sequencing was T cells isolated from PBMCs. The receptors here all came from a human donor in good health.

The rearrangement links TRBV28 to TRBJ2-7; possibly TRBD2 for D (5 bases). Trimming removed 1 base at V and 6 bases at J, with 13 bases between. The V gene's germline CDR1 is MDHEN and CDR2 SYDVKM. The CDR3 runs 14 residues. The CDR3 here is CASSLYETRSEQYF. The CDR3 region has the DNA TGTGCCAGCAGTTTATACGAAACTAGGAGCGAGCAGTACTTC.

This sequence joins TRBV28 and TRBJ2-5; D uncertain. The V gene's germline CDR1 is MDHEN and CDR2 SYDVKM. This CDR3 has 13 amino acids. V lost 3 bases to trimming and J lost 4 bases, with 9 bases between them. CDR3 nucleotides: TGTGCCAGCAGTTTTCCTAAACGAGAGACCCAGTACTTC. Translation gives CASSFPKRETQYF.

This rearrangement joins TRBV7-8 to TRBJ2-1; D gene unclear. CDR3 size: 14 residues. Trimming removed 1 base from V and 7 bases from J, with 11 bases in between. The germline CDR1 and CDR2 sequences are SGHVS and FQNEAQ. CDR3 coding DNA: TGTGCCAGCAGCTTAGGCAGGATTCCGAATGAGCAGTTCTTC. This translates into CASSLGRIPNEQFF.

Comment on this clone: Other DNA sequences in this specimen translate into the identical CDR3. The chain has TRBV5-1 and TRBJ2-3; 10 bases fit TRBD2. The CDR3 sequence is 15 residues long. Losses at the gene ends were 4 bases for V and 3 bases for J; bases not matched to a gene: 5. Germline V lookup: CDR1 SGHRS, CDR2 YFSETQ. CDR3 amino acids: CASSLSSGGTDTQYF. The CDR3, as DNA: TGCGCCAGCAGCCTCTCTAGCGGGGGTACAGATACGCAGTATTTT.

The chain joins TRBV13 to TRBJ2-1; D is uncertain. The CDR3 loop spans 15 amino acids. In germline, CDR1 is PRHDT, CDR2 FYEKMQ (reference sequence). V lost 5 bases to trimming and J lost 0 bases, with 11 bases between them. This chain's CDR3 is CASSTVTGSYNEQFF. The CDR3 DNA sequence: TGTGCCAGCAGCACCGTTACGGGCTCCTACAATGAGCAGTTCTTC.

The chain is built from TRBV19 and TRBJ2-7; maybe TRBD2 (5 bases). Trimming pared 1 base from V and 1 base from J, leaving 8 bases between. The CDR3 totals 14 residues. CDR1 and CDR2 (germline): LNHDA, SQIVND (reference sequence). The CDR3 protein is CASSIGRGSYEQYF. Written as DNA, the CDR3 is TGTGCCAGTAGTATAGGCCGGGGTTCCTACGAGCAGTACTTC.

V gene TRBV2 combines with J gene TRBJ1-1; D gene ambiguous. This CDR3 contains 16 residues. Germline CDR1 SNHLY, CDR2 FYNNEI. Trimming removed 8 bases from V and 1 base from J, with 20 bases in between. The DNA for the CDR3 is TGTGCCAGCTTCAGCTCCTATACAGTGGGGAACACTGAAGCTTTCTTT. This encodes CASFSSYTVGNTEAFF. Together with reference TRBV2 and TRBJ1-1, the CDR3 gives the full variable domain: EPEVTQTPSHQVTQMGQEVILRCVPISNHLYFYWYRQILGQKVEFLVSFYNNEISEKSEIFDDQFSVERPDGSNFTLKIRSTKLEDSAMYFCASFSSYTVGNTEAFFGQGTRLTVV.

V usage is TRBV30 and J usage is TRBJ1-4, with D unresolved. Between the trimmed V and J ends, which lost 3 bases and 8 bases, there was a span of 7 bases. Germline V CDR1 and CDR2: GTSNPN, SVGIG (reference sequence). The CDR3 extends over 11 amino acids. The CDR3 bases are TGTGCCTGGAGCCCTTCCGAAAAACTGTTTTTT. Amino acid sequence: CAWSPSEKLFF.

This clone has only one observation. CDR3 amino acids: CASSLFSSYEQYF. In DNA form, the CDR3 reads TGTGCCAGCAGTTTATTTAGCTCCTACGAGCAGTACTTC. The chain joins TRBV28 to TRBJ2-7; D uncertain. V was pared by 1 base and J by 0 bases, with 4 bases between. This CDR3 has 13 amino acids. From germline, CDR1 is MDHEN and CDR2 SYDVKM.

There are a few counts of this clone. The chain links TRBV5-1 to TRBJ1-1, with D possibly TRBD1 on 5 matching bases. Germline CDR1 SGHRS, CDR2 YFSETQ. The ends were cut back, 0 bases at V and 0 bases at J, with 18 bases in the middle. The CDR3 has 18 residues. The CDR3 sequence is CASSLARSGGLMNTEAFF. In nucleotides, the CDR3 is TGCGCCAGCAGCTTGGCCCGATCGGGGGGACTGATGAACACTGAAGCTTTCTTT.

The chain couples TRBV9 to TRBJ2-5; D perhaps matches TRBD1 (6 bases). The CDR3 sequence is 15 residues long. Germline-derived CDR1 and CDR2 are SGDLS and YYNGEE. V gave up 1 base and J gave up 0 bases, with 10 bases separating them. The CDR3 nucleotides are TGTGCCAGCAGCGTATCTGGACAGTACCAAGAGACCCAGTACTTC. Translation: CASSVSGQYQETQYF.

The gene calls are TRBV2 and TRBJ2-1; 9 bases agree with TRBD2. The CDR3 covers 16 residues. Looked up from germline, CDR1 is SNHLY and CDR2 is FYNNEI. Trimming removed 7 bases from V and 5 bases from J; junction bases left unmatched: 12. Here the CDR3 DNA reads TGTGCCAGCACCGGCTCTCGCGGGAGGGCCAACAATGAGCAGTTCTTC. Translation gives CASTGSRGRANNEQFF.

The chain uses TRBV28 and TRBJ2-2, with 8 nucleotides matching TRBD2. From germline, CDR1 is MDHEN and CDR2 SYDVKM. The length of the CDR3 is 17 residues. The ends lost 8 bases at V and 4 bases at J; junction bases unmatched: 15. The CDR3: CASYPYPQREITGELFF. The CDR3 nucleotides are TGTGCCAGCTACCCTTATCCCCAGCGGGAGATCACCGGGGAGCTGTTTTTT.

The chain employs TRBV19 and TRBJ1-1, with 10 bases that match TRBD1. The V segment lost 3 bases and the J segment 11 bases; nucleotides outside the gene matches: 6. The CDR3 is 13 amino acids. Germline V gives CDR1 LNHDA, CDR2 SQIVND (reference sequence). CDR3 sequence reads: CASSIRDRGEAFF. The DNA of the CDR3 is TGTGCCAGTAGTATCCGGGACAGGGGCGAGGCTTTCTTT.

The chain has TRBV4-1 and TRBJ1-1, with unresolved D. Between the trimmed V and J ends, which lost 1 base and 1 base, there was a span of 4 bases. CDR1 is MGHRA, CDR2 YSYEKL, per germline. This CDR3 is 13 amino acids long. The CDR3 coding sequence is TGCGCCAGCAGCCAAGCTTGGAACACTGAAGCTTTCTTT. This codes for CASSQAWNTEAFF.

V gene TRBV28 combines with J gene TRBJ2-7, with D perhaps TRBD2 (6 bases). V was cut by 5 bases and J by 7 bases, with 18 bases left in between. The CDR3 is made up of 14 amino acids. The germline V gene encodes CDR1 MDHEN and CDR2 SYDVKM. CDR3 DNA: TGTGCCAGCAGTAGAGTAGCCGGAGGGAGGGAGCAGTACTTC. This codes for CASSRVAGGREQYF. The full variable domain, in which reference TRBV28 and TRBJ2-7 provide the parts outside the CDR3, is DVKVTQSSRYLVKRTGEKVFLECVQDMDHENMFWYRQDPGLGLRLIYFSYDVKMKEKGDIPEGYSVSREKKERFSLILESASTNQTSMYLCASSRVAGGREQYFGPGTRLTVT.

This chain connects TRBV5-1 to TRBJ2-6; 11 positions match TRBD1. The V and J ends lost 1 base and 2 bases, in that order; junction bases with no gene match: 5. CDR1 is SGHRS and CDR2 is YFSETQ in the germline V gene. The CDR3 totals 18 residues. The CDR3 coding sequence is TGCGCCAGCAGCTTGTTGCGGGACAGGGGGACTGGGGCCAACGTCCTGACTTTC. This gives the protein CASSLLRDRGTGANVLTF.

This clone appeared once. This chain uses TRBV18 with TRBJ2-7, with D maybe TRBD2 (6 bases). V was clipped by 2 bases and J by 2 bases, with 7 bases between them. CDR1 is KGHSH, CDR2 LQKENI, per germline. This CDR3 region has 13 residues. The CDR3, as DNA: TGTGCCAGCTCACCATCTAGCGCCTACGAGCAGTACTTC. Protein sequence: CASSPSSAYEQYF.

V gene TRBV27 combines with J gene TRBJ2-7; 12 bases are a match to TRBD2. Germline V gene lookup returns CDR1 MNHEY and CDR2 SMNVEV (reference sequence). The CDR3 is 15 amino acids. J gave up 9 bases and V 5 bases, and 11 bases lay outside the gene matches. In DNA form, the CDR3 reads TGTGCCAGCAGTGCGTGGACTAGCGGGGCTTGGGGGCAGTACTTC. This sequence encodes CASSAWTSGAWGQYF.

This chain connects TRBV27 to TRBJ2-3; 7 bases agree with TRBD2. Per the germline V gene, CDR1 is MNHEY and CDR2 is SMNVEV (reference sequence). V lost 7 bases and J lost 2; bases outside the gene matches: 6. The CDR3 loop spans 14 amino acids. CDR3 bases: TGTGCCAGCACGGGAGGTGCTCTCACAGATACGCAGTATTTT. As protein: CASTGGALTDTQYF.

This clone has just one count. The CDR3 sequence: CASSPRIGSSYNEQFF. CDR3 in DNA: TGCGCCAGCAGCCCTCGTATTGGGAGCTCCTACAATGAGCAGTTCTTC. V and J are TRBV5-1 and TRBJ2-1; a possible D gene is TRBD2 (5 bases). CDR1 and CDR2 (germline): SGHRS, YFSETQ. CDR3 length: 16 residues. Trimming took 4 bases from V and 0 from J, leaving 14 bases between them.

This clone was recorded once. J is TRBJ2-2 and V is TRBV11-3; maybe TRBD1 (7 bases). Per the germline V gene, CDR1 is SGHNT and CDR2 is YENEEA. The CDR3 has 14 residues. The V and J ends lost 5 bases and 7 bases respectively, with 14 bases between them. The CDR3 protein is CASSPRQGGGELFF. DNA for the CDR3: TGTGCCAGCAGCCCCCGACAGGGAGGCGGGGAGCTGTTTTTT.

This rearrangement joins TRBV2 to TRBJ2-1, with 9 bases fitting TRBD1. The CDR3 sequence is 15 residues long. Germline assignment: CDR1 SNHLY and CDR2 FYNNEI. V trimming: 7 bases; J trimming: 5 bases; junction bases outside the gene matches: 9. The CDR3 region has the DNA TGTGCCAGCACGGCAAGGACAGGGGTGGACAATGAGCAGTTCTTC. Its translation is CASTARTGVDNEQFF.

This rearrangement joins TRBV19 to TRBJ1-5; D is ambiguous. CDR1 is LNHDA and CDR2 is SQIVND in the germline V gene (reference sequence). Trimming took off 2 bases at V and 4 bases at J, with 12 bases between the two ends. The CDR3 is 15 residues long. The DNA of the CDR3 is TGTGCCAGTAGTATATACTCGGCGGAAAATCAGCCCCAGCATTTT. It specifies CASSIYSAENQPQHF.

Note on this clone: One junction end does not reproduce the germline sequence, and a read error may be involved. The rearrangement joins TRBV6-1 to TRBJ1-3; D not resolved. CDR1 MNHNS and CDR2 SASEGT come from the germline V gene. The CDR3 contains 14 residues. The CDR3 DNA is TGTGCCAGCAGCGAAGGGCCGGGGGGAAACACCATATATTTT. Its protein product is CASSEGPGGNTIYF.